A selection of T cell receptor beta chains follows, all from one sample in a study of cytomegalovirus exposure and HLA in healthy donors. Assay: immunoSEQ multiplex PCR; the TCRdb copy retains only in-frame clones and omits some. This sample yields about 140,000 clones, of which roughly 70% are seen a single time; 2.5% to 3.5% belongs to the top ten. The sequenced sample consisted of PBMCs. The receptors shown here come from a man aged 35-49 years in good health and CMV-seronegative. Each CDR3 is given with its conserved first and last residue. The order of the fields is CDR3 DNA, CDR3 protein, clone size, V gene, D gene, J gene. D genes are given only for firm matches. Expanded clones get a size class; other rows say once, few or many, or leave the size out.

DNA: TGTGCCTGGAGTACCAAGGGGCTAGGGGATACGCAGTATTTT
CDR3: CAWSTKGLGDTQYF
size: .
V: TRBV30
D: .
J: TRBJ2-3

DNA: TGTGCCAGCAGCCCAAGGTACAGGGGAGGCCACGAGCAGTACTTC
CDR3: CASSPRYRGGHEQYF
size: once
V: TRBV7-2
D: .
J: TRBJ2-7

DNA: TGCAGCGTTAAGGGGCTGGACAGCAATCAGCCCCAGCATTTT
CDR3: CSVKGLDSNQPQHF
size: once
V: TRBV29-1
D: .
J: TRBJ1-5

DNA: TGTGCCAGCAGTGAAAATCCCAGGGATGGCTACACCTTC
CDR3: CASSENPRDGYTF
size: few
V: TRBV6-1
D: .
J: TRBJ1-2

DNA: TGTGCCAGCAGCCAGCGGGAGTCATACAATGAGCAGTTCTTC
CDR3: CASSQRESYNEQFF
size: .
V: TRBV6-1
D: TRBD2
J: TRBJ2-1

DNA: TGTGCCATCACCGGGGACTTTGCAACAGATACGCAGTATTTT
CDR3: CAITGDFATDTQYF
size: .
V: TRBV10-3
D: .
J: TRBJ2-3

DNA: TGTGCTAGTGGTTTGTCTGGAGAGGGGGCGACTGAAGCTTTCTTT
CDR3: CASGLSGEGATEAFF
size: few
V: TRBV12-5
D: TRBD1
J: TRBJ1-1

DNA: TGTGCCAGCAGGATCGGACTAGCGGGCCTCGCGGATACGCAGTATTTT
CDR3: CASRIGLAGLADTQYF
size: .
V: TRBV5-4
D: TRBD2
J: TRBJ2-3

DNA: TGTGCCAGCACCCTCCGGGAGGGCTACAATGAGCAGTTCTTC
CDR3: CASTLREGYNEQFF
size: .
V: TRBV7-9
D: TRBD2
J: TRBJ2-1

DNA: TGTGCCAGCAGTGAGATTAGCGCGACCTACGAGCAGTACTTC
CDR3: CASSEISATYEQYF
size: .
V: TRBV6-1
D: .
J: TRBJ2-7

DNA: TGTGCCAGCAGTTTAGGGGGGGCGGACACTGAAGCTTTCTTT
CDR3: CASSLGGADTEAFF
size: .
V: TRBV27
D: .
J: TRBJ1-1

DNA: TGTGCCAGCAGCCAGTTTGAGCCCGGGGCCGGGGAGCTGTTTTTT
CDR3: CASSQFEPGAGELFF
size: .
V: TRBV4-2
D: .
J: TRBJ2-2

DNA: TGTGCCAGCAGCCCCAGGGGGCGGTCCTACAATGAGCAGTTCTTC
CDR3: CASSPRGRSYNEQFF
size: .
V: TRBV7-2
D: TRBD1
J: TRBJ2-1

DNA: TGTGCCAGTACTCTGGACAGGGGGGCTCGCAATCAGCCCCAGCATTTT
CDR3: CASTLDRGARNQPQHF
size: few
V: TRBV19
D: TRBD1
J: TRBJ1-5

DNA: TGTGCCAGCACCTGGGGACAGGGGTTGGCAGGCGAGCAGTACTTC
CDR3: CASTWGQGLAGEQYF
size: .
V: TRBV7-8
D: TRBD1
J: TRBJ2-7

DNA: TGTGCCAGTAGGCCGATGGACAGCCCTTCCAATGAAAAACTGTTTTTT
CDR3: CASRPMDSPSNEKLFF
size: .
V: TRBV19
D: .
J: TRBJ1-4

DNA: TGTGCCAGCAGCTTTATAGCGGACAATGAGCAGTTCTTC
CDR3: CASSFIADNEQFF
size: .
V: TRBV11-3
D: .
J: TRBJ2-1

DNA: TGTGCCAGCAGCCCAAGGCCCGGGACTAGCGGGTACAATGAGCAGTTCTTC
CDR3: CASSPRPGTSGYNEQFF
size: .
V: TRBV4-2
D: TRBD2
J: TRBJ2-1

DNA: TGCAGCGTTGACCGGACTAGCTCTGGGGCCAACGTCCTGACTTTC
CDR3: CSVDRTSSGANVLTF
size: .
V: TRBV29-1
D: TRBD2
J: TRBJ2-6

DNA: TGTGCCAGCAGCCAGGGGGCCAACACTGAAGCTTTCTTT
CDR3: CASSQGANTEAFF
size: .
V: TRBV4-2
D: .
J: TRBJ1-1

DNA: TGTGCCAGCAGTAGGGACAGACCGTCTGGAAACACCATATATTTT
CDR3: CASSRDRPSGNTIYF
size: .
V: TRBV6-5
D: TRBD1
J: TRBJ1-3

DNA: TGCGCCAGCAGCCAGACCGGGACTAGCTGGGAACAAGAGACCCAGTACTTC
CDR3: CASSQTGTSWEQETQYF
size: once
V: TRBV4-3
D: TRBD2
J: TRBJ2-5

DNA: TGTGCCAGCAGCGTCGCGGGATGGGCGACAGATACGCAGTATTTT
CDR3: CASSVAGWATDTQYF
size: .
V: TRBV7-9
D: .
J: TRBJ2-3

DNA: TGTGCCAGCAGCCAAGTAGCGGGAGGGCCCCAAGGCACAGATACGCAGTATTTT
CDR3: CASSQVAGGPQGTDTQYF
size: once
V: TRBV4-2
D: TRBD2
J: TRBJ2-3

DNA: TGTGCCAGCAGTTCGACAGGAATAACAGATACGCAGTATTTT
CDR3: CASSSTGITDTQYF
size: .
V: TRBV6-1
D: .
J: TRBJ2-3

DNA: TGTGCCAGCAGCCAAGCCGGGTCCAGACAAGCTTTCTTT
CDR3: CASSQAGSRQAFF
size: .
V: TRBV14
D: .
J: TRBJ1-1

DNA: TGTGCCAGCAGTTACACAGGGGAGTCGACCTATGGCTACACCTTC
CDR3: CASSYTGESTYGYTF
size: few
V: TRBV6-5
D: TRBD1
J: TRBJ1-2

DNA: TGTGCCAGCAGCTCAACAGGGACCCCTGAAGCTTTCTTT
CDR3: CASSSTGTPEAFF
size: .
V: TRBV27
D: .
J: TRBJ1-1

DNA: TGTGCCAGCAGCTTGCAGGGAGGGGACTACGAGCAGTACTTC
CDR3: CASSLQGGDYEQYF
size: .
V: TRBV7-2
D: TRBD2
J: TRBJ2-7

DNA: TGTGCCAGCAGCCCTGACAGGGGGATTCAGGTGAAGCAGTTCTTC
CDR3: CASSPDRGIQVKQFF
size: .
V: TRBV5-4
D: TRBD1
J: TRBJ2-1

DNA: TGTGCCAGCAGCGCTTCGACAGCCTATAATTCACCCCTCCACTTT
CDR3: CASSASTAYNSPLHF
size: .
V: TRBV9
D: .
J: TRBJ1-6

DNA: TGCGCCAGCAGCCAAGATTTTACCAGCTCCTACGAGCAGTACTTC
CDR3: CASSQDFTSSYEQYF
size: once
V: TRBV4-3
D: .
J: TRBJ2-7

DNA: TGTGCCAGAAGCTTGGAGGAGCAAGTTGTTGAAGCTTTCTTT
CDR3: CARSLEEQVVEAFF
size: .
V: TRBV5-3
D: .
J: TRBJ1-1

DNA: TGTGCCAGCAGTACGGGAGCAGGTCGCACCGGGGAGCTGTTTTTT
CDR3: CASSTGAGRTGELFF
size: once
V: TRBV6-5
D: .
J: TRBJ2-2